This T cell receptor beta chain was captured by sequencing in a study of tumor and adjacent non-tumor tissue in lung cancer. Study as a whole: Each sample yielded approximately 4 million productive TCRbeta reads on average.

A modified ARM-PCR protocol with three rounds of nested PCR amplified TCRbeta. TCRdb used MiXCR to reprocess the multiplex PCR reads, holding one entry per CDR3 protein. The sample contains about 67,000 distinct CDR3 sequences, more than 65% of which appear only once. The template was RNA from unsorted bulk tissue. This non-tumor lung sample came from over 3 cm beyond the tumor edge. Donors were chemotherapy-naive, newly diagnosed lung cancer surgical patients in China, August–late 2014. With regard to this clonotype: One end of the junction fails to match germline, which may point to a read error.

Material: distant non-tumor lung tissue. This clonotype was obtained from a man in his sixties with non-small cell lung cancer.

The CDR3 DNA reads as TGTGCCAGCGGCTCCGGGCCAGACGCTTCTTTT. It is translated as CASGSGPDASF. The chain uses TRBV6-2 or TRBV6-3 and TRBJ1-3; D is ambiguous. CDR3 size: 11 residues. Germline CDR1 and CDR2: MNHEY and SVGEGT.